Shown below are 8 T cell receptor beta chains from a single sample sequenced in a study of T-cell reconstitution after alpha-beta-depleted transplantation in children. Researchers prepared the TCRbeta library using unique molecular identifiers, the study reports. A single record per CDR3 protein comes from TCRdb applying MiXCR to the PCR reads. The table has 450,000 to 600,000 distinct CDR3 sequences, approximately 20% seen once. Sample: PBMCs from the stem cell graft donor, taken from the stem cell graft. Every receptor here comes from a human donor who donated a stem cell graft to a child with acute lymphoblastic leukemia.

The J gene is TRBJ1-1, the V gene TRBV20-1; TRBD1 might be the D (5 bases). V shed 4 bases and J shed 0 bases, with 12 bases lying between them. The CDR3 is made up of 14 amino acids. CDR1 is DFQATT and CDR2 is SNEGSKA in the germline V gene (reference sequence). CDR3 in amino acids: CSATRGGLNTEAFF. In DNA, the CDR3 is TGCAGTGCTACCCGGGGGGGACTGAACACTGAAGCTTTCTTT.

This clonotype was seen more than once but under ten times. The J gene is TRBJ2-7, the V gene TRBV10-2; TRBD2 is a possible D gene (5 bases). This CDR3 contains 13 residues. Trimming removed 4 bases at V and 1 base at J, with 8 bases between. Germline CDR1 and CDR2: WSHSY and SAAADI. CDR3 sequence: CASSATGSYEQYF. DNA for the CDR3: TGCGCCAGCAGTGCCACGGGGTCCTACGAGCAGTACTTC.

This clonotype appeared many times. V gene TRBV12-3 or TRBV12-4 combines with J gene TRBJ2-1; 9 nucleotides align to TRBD2. There are 16 residues in the CDR3. The V segment lost 0 bases and the J segment 4 bases; nucleotides outside the gene matches: 4. As DNA, the CDR3 is TGTGCCAGCAGTTTAGCCGGGACTAGCTCTTACAATGAGCAGTTCTTC. This sequence encodes CASSLAGTSSYNEQFF.

This clonotype was observed a handful of times. The gene calls are TRBV4-2 and TRBJ1-3; D gene unclear. Trimming removed 0 bases at V and 11 bases at J, with 11 bases between. This CDR3 region has 13 residues. Germline V CDR1 and CDR2: LGHNA, YNFKEQ. The CDR3 is CASSQDPAQAIYF. DNA of the CDR3: TGTGCCAGCAGCCAAGATCCGGCCCAAGCCATATATTTT.

This chain connects TRBV12-3 or TRBV12-4 to TRBJ1-2, with D unclear. There are 12 residues in the CDR3. Trimming removed 7 bases at V and 1 base at J, with 7 bases between. The chain's CDR3 is CASKELNYGYTF. The DNA of the CDR3 is TGTGCCAGCAAGGAACTTAACTATGGCTACACCTTC.

The rearrangement uses TRBV12-3 or TRBV12-4 and TRBJ2-7; TRBD1 is a possible D gene (7 bases). The CDR3 consists of 16 residues. Trimming stripped 8 bases from V and 2 bases from J, with 22 bases between. CDR3 region: CASGGTAEPRPYEQYF. The CDR3 DNA is TGTGCCAGCGGGGGGACAGCGGAGCCGAGGCCCTACGAGCAGTACTTC.

This clonotype was observed a handful of times. The gene calls are TRBV5-1 and TRBJ2-3, with D possibly being TRBD2 (6 bases). Between the trimmed V and J ends, which lost 4 bases and 0 bases, there was a span of 15 bases. CDR1 is SGHRS, CDR2 YFSETQ, per germline. This CDR3 is built from 16 residues. In DNA, the CDR3 is TGCGCCAGCAGCCCTGAGCGGGCCTCTAGCACAGATACGCAGTATTTT. As protein: CASSPERASSTDTQYF.

This clonotype was seen a handful of times. J is TRBJ2-1 and V is TRBV29-1; TRBD2 aligns across 7 bases. Looked up from germline, CDR1 is SQVTM and CDR2 is ANQGSEA. The junction had 10 bases not matched to a gene; V was cut back by 6 bases and J by 5 bases. CDR3 length: 14 residues. The CDR3, as DNA: TGCAGCGTGAAGAGCGGGACGGGCAACAATGAGCAGTTCTTC. Translated, it gives CSVKSGTGNNEQFF.